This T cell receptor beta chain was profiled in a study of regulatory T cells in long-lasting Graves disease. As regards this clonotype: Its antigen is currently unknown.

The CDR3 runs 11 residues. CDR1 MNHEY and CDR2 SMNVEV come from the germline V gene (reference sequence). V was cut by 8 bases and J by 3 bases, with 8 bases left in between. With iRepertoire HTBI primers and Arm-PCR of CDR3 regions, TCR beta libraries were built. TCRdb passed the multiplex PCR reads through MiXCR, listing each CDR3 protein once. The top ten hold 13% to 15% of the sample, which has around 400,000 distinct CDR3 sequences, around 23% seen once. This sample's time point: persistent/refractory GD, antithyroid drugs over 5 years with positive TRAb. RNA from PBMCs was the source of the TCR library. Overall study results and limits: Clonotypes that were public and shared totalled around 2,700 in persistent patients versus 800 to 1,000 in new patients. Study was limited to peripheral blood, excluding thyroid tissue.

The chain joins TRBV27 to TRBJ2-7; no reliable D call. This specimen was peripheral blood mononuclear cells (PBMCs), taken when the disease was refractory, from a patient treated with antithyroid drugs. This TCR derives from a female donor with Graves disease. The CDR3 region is CASGIYYEQYF. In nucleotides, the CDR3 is TGTGCCAGCGGGATTTACTACGAGCAGTACTTC.